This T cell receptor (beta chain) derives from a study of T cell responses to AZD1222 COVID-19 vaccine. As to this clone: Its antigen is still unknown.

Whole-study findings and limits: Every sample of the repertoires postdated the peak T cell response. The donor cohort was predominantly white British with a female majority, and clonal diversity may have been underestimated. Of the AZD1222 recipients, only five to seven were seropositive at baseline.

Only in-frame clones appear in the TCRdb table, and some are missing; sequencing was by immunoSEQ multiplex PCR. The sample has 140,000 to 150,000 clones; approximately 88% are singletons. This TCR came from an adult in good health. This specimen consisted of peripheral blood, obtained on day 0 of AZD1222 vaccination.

The CDR3 is CASRAGQASYEQPQHF. CDR3 bases: TGTGCCAGCAGGGCCGGACAGGCCAGCTACGAACAGCCCCAGCATTTT. V is TRBV27 and J is TRBJ1-5; 7 nucleotides match TRBD1. The CDR3 runs to 16 residues. Per germline, CDR1 MNHEY and CDR2 SMNVEV (reference sequence). The trim removed 6 bases at V and 7 bases at J, leaving 15 bases unmatched.